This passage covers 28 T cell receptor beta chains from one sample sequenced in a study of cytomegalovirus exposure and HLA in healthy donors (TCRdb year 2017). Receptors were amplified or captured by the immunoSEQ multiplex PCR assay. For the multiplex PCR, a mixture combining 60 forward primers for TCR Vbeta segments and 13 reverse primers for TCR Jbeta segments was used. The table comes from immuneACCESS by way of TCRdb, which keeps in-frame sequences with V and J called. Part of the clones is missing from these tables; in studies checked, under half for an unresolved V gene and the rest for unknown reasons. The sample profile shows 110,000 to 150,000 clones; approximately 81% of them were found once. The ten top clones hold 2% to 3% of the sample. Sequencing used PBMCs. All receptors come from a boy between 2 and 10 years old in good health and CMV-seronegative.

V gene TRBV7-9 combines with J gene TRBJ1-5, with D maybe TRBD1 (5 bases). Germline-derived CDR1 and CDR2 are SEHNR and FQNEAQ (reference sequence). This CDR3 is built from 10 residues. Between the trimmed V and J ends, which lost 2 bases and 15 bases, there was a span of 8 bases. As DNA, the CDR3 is TGTGCCAGCAGCTTACACAGGAGGCATTTT. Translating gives CASSLHRRHF.

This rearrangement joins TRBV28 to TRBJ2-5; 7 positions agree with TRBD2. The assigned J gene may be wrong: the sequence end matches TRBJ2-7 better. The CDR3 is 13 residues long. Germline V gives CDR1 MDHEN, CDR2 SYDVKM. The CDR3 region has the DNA TGTGCCAGCAGTTTCGGACTAGAAGACGAGCAGTACTTC. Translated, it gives CASSFGLEDEQYF.

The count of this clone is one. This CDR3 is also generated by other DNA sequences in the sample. In DNA form, the CDR3 reads TGTGCCAGCAGTGAGCCCCAGGGGCGGGTGTGGAATCAGCCCCAGCATTTT. It encodes CASSEPQGRVWNQPQHF. This rearrangement joins TRBV2 to TRBJ1-5, with D possibly matching TRBD1 (6 bases). Deletions cut 3 bases from V and 4 bases from J, with 19 bases between. CDR3 length: 17 residues. Germline CDR1 reads SNHLY; CDR2 reads FYNNEI.

The CDR3 region is CASTSGSSSETQYF. The CDR3 bases are TGCGCCAGCACCTCCGGGAGTTCTTCAGAGACCCAGTACTTC. This chain joins TRBV5-1 and TRBJ2-5, with D tentatively TRBD2 (6 bases). The CDR3 has 14 amino acids. The V end was cut by 6 bases, the J end by 4 bases, with 16 bases between. Germline values: CDR1 SGHRS, CDR2 YFSETQ.

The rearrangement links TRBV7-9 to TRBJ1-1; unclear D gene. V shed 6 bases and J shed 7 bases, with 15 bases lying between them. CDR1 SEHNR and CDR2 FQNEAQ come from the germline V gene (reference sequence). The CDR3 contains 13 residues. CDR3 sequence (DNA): TGTGCCAGCAGACATTCAGGCGGGGATGAAGCTTTCTTT. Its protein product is CASRHSGGDEAFF.

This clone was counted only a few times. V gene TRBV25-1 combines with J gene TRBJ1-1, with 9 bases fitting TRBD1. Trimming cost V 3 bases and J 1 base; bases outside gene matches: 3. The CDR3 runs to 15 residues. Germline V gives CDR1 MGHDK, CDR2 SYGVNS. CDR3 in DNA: TGTGCCAGCAGTGATCCGGGACAGGGGAACACTGAAGCTTTCTTT. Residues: CASSDPGQGNTEAFF.

The CDR3, as DNA: TGTGCCAGCTCAGAACAGACAACCTACGAGCAGTACTTC. Translated, it gives CASSEQTTYEQYF. The chain uses TRBV18 and TRBJ2-7, with D unresolved. Per the germline V gene, CDR1 is KGHSH and CDR2 is LQKENI. There are 13 residues in the CDR3. V was cut by 5 bases and J by 2 bases, with 10 bases left in between.

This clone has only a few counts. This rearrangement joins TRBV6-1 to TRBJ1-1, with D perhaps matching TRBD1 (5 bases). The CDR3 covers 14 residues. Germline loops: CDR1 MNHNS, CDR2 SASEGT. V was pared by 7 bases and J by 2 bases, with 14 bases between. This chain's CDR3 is CASTRSGFNTEAFF. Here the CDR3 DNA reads TGTGCCAGCACCCGATCAGGGTTCAACACTGAAGCTTTCTTT.

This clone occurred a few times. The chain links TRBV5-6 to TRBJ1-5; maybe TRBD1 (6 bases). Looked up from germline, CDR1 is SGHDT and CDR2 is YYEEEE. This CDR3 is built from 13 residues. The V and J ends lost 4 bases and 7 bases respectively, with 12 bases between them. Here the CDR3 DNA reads TGTGCCAGCAGCCGGGGGGGGGCCCAGCCCCAGCATTTT. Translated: CASSRGGAQPQHF.

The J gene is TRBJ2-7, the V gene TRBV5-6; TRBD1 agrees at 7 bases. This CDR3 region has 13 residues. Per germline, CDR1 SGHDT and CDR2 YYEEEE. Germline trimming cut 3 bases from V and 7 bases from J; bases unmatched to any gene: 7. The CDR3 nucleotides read TGTGCCAGCAGCTCACAGGGGCTAGGAGAGCAGTACTTC. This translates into CASSSQGLGEQYF.

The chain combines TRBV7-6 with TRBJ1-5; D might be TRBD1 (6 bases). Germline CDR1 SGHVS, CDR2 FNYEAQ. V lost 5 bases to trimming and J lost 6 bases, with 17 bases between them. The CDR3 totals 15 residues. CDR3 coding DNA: TGTGCCAGCAGCCTGGGCGGGGGCGCGGGTCAGCCCCAGCATTTT. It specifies CASSLGGGAGQPQHF.

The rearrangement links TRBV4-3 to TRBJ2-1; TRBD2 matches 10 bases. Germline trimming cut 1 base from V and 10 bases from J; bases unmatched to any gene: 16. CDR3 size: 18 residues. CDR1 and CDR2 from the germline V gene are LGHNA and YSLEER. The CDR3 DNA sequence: TGCGCCAGCAGCCAAGTATCCCTAGCGGGAGTAGGGGCGGAGGAGCAGTTCTTC. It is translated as CASSQVSLAGVGAEEQFF.

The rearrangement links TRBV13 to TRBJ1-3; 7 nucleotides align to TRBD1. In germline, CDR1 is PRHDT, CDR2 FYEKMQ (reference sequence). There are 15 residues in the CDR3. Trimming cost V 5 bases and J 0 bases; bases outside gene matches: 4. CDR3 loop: CASSPTGNSGNTIYF. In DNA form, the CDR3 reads TGTGCCAGCAGCCCGACAGGGAACTCTGGAAACACCATATATTTT.

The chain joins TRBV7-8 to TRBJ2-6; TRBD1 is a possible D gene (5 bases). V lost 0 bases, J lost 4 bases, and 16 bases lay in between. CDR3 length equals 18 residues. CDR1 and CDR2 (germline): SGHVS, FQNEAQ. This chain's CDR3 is CASSLANIRGAGANVLTF. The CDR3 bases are TGTGCCAGCAGCTTAGCGAATATAAGGGGCGCCGGGGCCAACGTCCTGACTTTC.

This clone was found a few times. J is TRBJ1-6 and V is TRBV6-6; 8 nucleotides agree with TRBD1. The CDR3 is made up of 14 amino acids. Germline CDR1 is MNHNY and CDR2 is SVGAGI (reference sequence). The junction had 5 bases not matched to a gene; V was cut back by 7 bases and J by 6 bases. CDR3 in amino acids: CASTADRANSPLHF. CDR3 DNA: TGTGCCAGCACTGCGGACAGGGCTAATTCACCCCTCCACTTT.

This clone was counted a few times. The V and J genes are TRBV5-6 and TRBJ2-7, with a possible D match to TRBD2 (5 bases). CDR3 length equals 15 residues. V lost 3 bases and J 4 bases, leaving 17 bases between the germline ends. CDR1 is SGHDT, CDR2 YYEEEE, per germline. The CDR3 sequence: CASSSERLVGYEQYF. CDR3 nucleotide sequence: TGTGCCAGCAGCTCTGAGCGGCTCGTTGGTTACGAGCAGTACTTC.

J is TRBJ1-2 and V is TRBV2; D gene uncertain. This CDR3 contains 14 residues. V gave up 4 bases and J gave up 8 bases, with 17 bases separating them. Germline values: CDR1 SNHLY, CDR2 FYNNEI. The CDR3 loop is CASSALRGTNGYTF. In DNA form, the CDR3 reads TGTGCCAGCAGTGCGCTCCGGGGAACCAACGGCTACACCTTC. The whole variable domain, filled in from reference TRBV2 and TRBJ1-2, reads EPEVTQTPSHQVTQMGQEVILRCVPISNHLYFYWYRQILGQKVEFLVSFYNNEISEKSEIFDDQFSVERPDGSNFTLKIRSTKLEDSAMYFCASSALRGTNGYTFGSGTRLTVV.

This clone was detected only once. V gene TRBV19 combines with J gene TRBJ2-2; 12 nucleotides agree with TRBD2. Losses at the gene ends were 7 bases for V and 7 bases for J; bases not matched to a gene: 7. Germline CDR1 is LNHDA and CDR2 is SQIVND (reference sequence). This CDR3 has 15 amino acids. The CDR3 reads CASTLAGGWFGELFF. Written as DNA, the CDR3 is TGTGCCAGTACACTAGCGGGAGGATGGTTCGGGGAGCTGTTTTTT. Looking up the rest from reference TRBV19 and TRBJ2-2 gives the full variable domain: DGGITQSPKYLFRKEGQNVTLSCEQNLNHDAMYWYRQDPGQGLRLIYYSQIVNDFQKGDIAEGYSVSREKKESFPLTVTSAQKNPTAFYLCASTLAGGWFGELFFGEGSRLTVL.

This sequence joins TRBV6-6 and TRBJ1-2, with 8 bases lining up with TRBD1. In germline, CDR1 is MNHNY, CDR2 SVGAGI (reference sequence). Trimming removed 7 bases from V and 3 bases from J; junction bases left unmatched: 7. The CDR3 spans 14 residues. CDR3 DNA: TGTGCCAGCATTCCACAGGGGGTTTACTATGGCTACACCTTC. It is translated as CASIPQGVYYGYTF.

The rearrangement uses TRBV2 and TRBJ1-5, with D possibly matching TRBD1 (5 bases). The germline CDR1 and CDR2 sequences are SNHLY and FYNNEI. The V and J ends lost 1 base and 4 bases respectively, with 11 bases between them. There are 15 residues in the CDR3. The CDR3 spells CASSEGRGWNQPQHF. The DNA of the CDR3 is TGTGCCAGCAGTGAAGGTAGGGGTTGGAATCAGCCCCAGCATTTT.

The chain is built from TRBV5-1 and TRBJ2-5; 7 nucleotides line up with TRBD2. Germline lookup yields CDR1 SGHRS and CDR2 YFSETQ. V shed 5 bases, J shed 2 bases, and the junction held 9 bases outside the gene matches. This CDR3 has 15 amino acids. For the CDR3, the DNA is TGCGCCAGCAGTCTTTCCCCTAGCGGACAAGAGACCCAGTACTTC. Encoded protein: CASSLSPSGQETQYF. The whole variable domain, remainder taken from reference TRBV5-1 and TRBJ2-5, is KAGVTQTPRYLIKTRGQQVTLSCSPISGHRSVSWYQQTPGQGLQFLFEYFSETQRNKGNFPGRFSGRQFSNSRSEMNVSTLELGDSALYLCASSLSPSGQETQYFGPGTRLLVL.

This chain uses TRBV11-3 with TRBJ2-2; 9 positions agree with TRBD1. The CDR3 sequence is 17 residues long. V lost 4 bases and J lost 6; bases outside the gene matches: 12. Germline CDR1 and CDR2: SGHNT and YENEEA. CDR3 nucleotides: TGTGCCAGCAGCTCTAGCCGGGACAGGGTGGGTTCCGGGGAGCTGTTTTTT. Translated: CASSSSRDRVGSGELFF.

CDR3 region: CASTVDRGSYQPQHF. The CDR3 nucleotides read TGTGCCAGCACGGTTGACAGGGGATCGTACCAGCCCCAGCATTTT. This chain joins TRBV28 and TRBJ1-5; 8 positions match TRBD1. From germline, CDR1 is MDHEN and CDR2 SYDVKM. The trim removed 7 bases at V and 7 bases at J, leaving 12 bases unmatched. This CDR3 contains 15 residues.

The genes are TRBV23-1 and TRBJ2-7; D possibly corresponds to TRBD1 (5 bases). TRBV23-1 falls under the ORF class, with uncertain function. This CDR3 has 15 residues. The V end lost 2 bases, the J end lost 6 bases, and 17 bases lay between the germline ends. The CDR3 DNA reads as TGCGCCAGCAGTCAACGAGATCAGGGTTGTTCCGAGCAGTACTTC. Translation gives CASSQRDQGCSEQYF.

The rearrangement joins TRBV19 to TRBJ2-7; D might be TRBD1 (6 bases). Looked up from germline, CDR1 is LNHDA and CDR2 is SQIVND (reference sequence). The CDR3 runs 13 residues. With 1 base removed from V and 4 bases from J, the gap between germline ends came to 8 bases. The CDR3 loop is CASSIARGYEQYF. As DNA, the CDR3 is TGTGCCAGTAGTATAGCTAGGGGGTACGAGCAGTACTTC.

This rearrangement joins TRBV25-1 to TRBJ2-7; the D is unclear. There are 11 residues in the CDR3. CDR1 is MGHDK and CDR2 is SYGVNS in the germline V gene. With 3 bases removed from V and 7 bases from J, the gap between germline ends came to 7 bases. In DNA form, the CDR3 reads TGTGCCAGCAGTGACCGGAGTGAGCAGTACTTC. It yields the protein CASSDRSEQYF.

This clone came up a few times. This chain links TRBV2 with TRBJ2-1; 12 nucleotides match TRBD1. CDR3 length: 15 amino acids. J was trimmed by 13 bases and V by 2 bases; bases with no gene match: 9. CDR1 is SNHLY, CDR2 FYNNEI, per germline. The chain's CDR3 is CASSEMRDRGRPQFF. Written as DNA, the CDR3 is TGTGCCAGCAGTGAAATGCGGGACAGGGGGCGACCACAGTTCTTC.

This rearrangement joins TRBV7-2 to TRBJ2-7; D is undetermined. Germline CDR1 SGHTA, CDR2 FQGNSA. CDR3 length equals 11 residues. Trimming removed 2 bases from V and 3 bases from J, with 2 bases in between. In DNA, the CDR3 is TGTGCCAGCAGCTTACGCTACGAGCAGTACTTC. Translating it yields CASSLRYEQYF.